The T cell receptor beta chain under discussion was sequenced for a study of blood T cell repertoires in COVID-19. Across the whole study: Acute and convalescent COVID-19 samples came from the United States, Italy and Spain.

In the original processing: For nucleated cells, counts were estimated from reference gene primer amplification. Clones were sequenced by immunoSEQ multiplex PCR, and TCRdb holds only the in-frame ones, with some missing. The V and J calls and clone size come from that table; D and trimming were worked out from the DNA. The sample consists of approximately 98,000 clones, about nine tenths of them appearing once. Per germline, CDR1 KGHSH and CDR2 LQKENI. Deletions cut 2 bases from V and 1 base from J, with 8 bases between. CDR3 length equals 14 residues. This TCR was recovered from a human donor in a cohort sampled during active COVID-19. V gene TRBV18 combines with J gene TRBJ1-1; D ambiguous. Sequencing was performed on peripheral blood. Here the CDR3 reads CASSPYEENTEAFF. The CDR3 nucleotides read TGTGCCAGCTCACCATATGAGGAGAACACTGAAGCTTTCTTT.